This entry lists 32 T cell receptor beta chains sequenced from one sample in a study of cytomegalovirus exposure and HLA in healthy donors. The primer mix had 60 Vbeta and 13 Jbeta primers. The repertoire was sequenced with immunoSEQ multiplex PCR; TCRdb's copy has only in-frame clones and lacks some. The table has some 200,000 clones, 80% to 85% seen once. Specimen: PBMCs. These receptors originate from a woman aged 18-29 years in good health and CMV-seronegative.

The chain carries TRBV6-5 and TRBJ2-1; TRBD2 agrees at 7 bases. V shed 6 bases, J shed 5 bases, and the junction held 7 bases outside the gene matches. CDR1 and CDR2 from the germline V gene are MNHEY and SVGAGI. The CDR3 length is 14 residues. The CDR3 is CASSLLGGNNEQFF. Here the CDR3 DNA reads TGTGCCAGCAGCCTCCTCGGGGGGAACAATGAGCAGTTCTTC.

The genes are TRBV27 and TRBJ2-3; 10 nucleotides line up with TRBD2. CDR3 length equals 17 residues. Germline trimming cut 3 bases from V and 5 bases from J; bases unmatched to any gene: 11. Looked up from germline, CDR1 is MNHEY and CDR2 is SMNVEV (reference sequence). CDR3: CASSFQLAGVNLDTQYF. The CDR3 region has the DNA TGTGCCAGCAGTTTCCAGCTAGCGGGAGTCAACTTAGATACGCAGTATTTT.

This chain joins TRBV30 and TRBJ2-7; maybe TRBD1 (5 bases). V lost 3 bases and J 2 bases, leaving 11 bases between the germline ends. Germline V gene data show CDR1 as GTSNPN and CDR2 as SVGIG (reference sequence). There are 13 residues in the CDR3. CDR3 in DNA: TGTGCCTGGAGACAGGCGGCCACCTACGAGCAGTACTTC. Encoded protein: CAWRQAATYEQYF.

V and J are TRBV5-1 and TRBJ2-1, with TRBD2 matching over 16 bases. This CDR3 spans 18 amino acids. After removal of 4 bases from V and 5 bases from J, the junction contained 9 bases not matched to a gene. Germline V lookup: CDR1 SGHRS, CDR2 YFSETQ. The DNA for the CDR3 is TGCGCCAGCAGCCCCTCCCCGGGACTAGCGGGAGGGGACAATGAGCAGTTCTTC. Its protein is CASSPSPGLAGGDNEQFF.

V usage is TRBV9 and J usage is TRBJ2-3; TRBD2 aligns across 7 bases. Germline values: CDR1 SGDLS, CDR2 YYNGEE. This CDR3 has 15 residues. J gave up 0 bases and V 5 bases, and 6 bases lay outside the gene matches. The CDR3 DNA reads as TGTGCCAGCAGTGGGGGGGGGACGAGCACAGATACGCAGTATTTT. It translates to CASSGGGTSTDTQYF.

The V and J genes are TRBV2 and TRBJ2-3; 7 bases line up with TRBD2. Germline trimming cut 6 bases from V and 0 bases from J; bases unmatched to any gene: 9. Germline assignment: CDR1 SNHLY and CDR2 FYNNEI. CDR3 length: 16 amino acids. The chain's CDR3 is CASRDNNGGSTDTQYF. The CDR3 nucleotides read TGTGCCAGCAGGGACAACAACGGGGGGAGCACAGATACGCAGTATTTT.

V usage is TRBV7-9 and J usage is TRBJ1-3; D gene unclear. The V and J ends lost 1 base and 7 bases respectively, with 11 bases between them. The CDR3 is 14 amino acids. Germline CDR1 reads SEHNR; CDR2 reads FQNEAQ (reference sequence). CDR3 sequence: CASSLVFAENTIYF. The CDR3 DNA reads TGTGCCAGCAGCTTAGTTTTCGCGGAGAACACCATATATTTT.

The gene calls are TRBV27 and TRBJ2-7; 10 positions match TRBD1. CDR1 is MNHEY and CDR2 is SMNVEV in the germline V gene (reference sequence). CDR3 size: 14 residues. With V trimmed by 11 bases and J by 5 bases, 12 bases remained unmatched. The CDR3 here is CAYLRDRGRHEQYF. The CDR3 DNA is TGTGCCTATCTCCGAGACAGGGGGCGCCACGAGCAGTACTTC.

The chain has TRBV11-2 and TRBJ2-4; 10 nucleotides agree with TRBD2. CDR1 is SGHAT, CDR2 FQNNGV, per germline. Germline trimming cut 6 bases from V and 0 bases from J; bases unmatched to any gene: 5. The CDR3 covers 16 residues. CDR3 residues: CASSRSGRGAKNIQYF. In nucleotides, the CDR3 is TGTGCCAGCAGTCGAAGCGGGAGGGGAGCCAAAAACATTCAGTACTTC.

A single count supports this clone. The V gene is TRBV6-1, the J gene TRBJ2-7; no clear D. Germline assignment: CDR1 MNHNS and CDR2 SASEGT. This CDR3 has 15 residues. CDR3 nucleotide sequence: TGTGCCAGCAGTGAAGGAACCTCAGGCTCCCACGAGCAGTACGTC. This sequence encodes CASSEGTSGSHEQYV.

This clone appeared a single time. This chain connects TRBV19 to TRBJ2-1; maybe TRBD2 (6 bases). The CDR3 is made up of 16 amino acids. Germline CDR1 reads LNHDA; CDR2 reads SQIVND (reference sequence). V shed 3 bases and J shed 7 bases, with 19 bases lying between them. In DNA, the CDR3 is TGTGCCAGTAGTATTACGGGAGTCGTTATTTTAAATGAGCAGTTCTTC. Translating it yields CASSITGVVILNEQFF.

The V call is TRBV14, the J call TRBJ2-3, with a weak D call TRBD2 (6 bases). V lost 3 bases, J lost 2 bases, and 12 bases lay in between. The CDR3 runs 15 residues. Germline values: CDR1 SGHDN, CDR2 FVKESK. The CDR3 reads CASSQVSGFTDTQYF. The CDR3 DNA follows: TGTGCCAGCAGCCAGGTTAGCGGCTTCACAGATACGCAGTATTTT.

The chain joins TRBV5-1 to TRBJ1-1, with 9 bases identical to TRBD1. Germline loops: CDR1 SGHRS, CDR2 YFSETQ. The CDR3 extends over 14 amino acids. Trimming removed 4 bases from V and 6 bases from J; junction bases left unmatched: 7. DNA of the CDR3: TGCGCCAGCAGCCCTCGGACAGGGGTCTCTGAAGCTTTCTTT. Its protein product is CASSPRTGVSEAFF.

The rearrangement links TRBV19 to TRBJ2-1; 7 bases are a match to TRBD1. CDR1 is LNHDA, CDR2 SQIVND, per germline (reference sequence). V lost 4 bases, J lost 7 bases, and 7 bases stayed unmatched. The CDR3 totals 14 residues. The CDR3 is CASSTSGGRNEQFF. The CDR3 DNA sequence: TGTGCCAGTAGTACCTCAGGGGGTCGGAATGAGCAGTTCTTC.

The V and J genes are TRBV5-4 and TRBJ2-2; possibly TRBD1 for D (6 bases). With 0 bases removed from V and 6 bases from J, the gap between germline ends came to 12 bases. Germline V CDR1 and CDR2: SGHNT, YYREEE (reference sequence). CDR3 size: 15 residues. CDR3: CASSLGTGRAGELFF. The CDR3 nucleotides are TGTGCCAGCAGCTTGGGAACAGGGAGAGCCGGGGAGCTGTTTTTT. The variable domain in full, completed from reference TRBV5-4 and TRBJ2-2, reads ETGVTQSPTHLIKTRGQQVTLRCSSQSGHNTVSWYQQALGQGPQFIFQYYREEENGRGNFPPRFSGLQFPNYSSELNVNALELDDSALYLCASSLGTGRAGELFFGEGSRLTVL.

This clone was seen once. The chain is built from TRBV6-6 and TRBJ2-5; TRBD2 agrees at 13 bases. The ends lost 4 bases at V and 3 bases at J; junction bases unmatched: 5. Germline V gives CDR1 MNHNY, CDR2 SVGAGI (reference sequence). The CDR3 extends over 16 amino acids. The CDR3 protein is CASSFGLAGAEETQYF. CDR3 bases: TGTGCCAGCAGTTTCGGACTAGCGGGAGCCGAAGAGACCCAGTACTTC.

V and J are TRBV19 and TRBJ2-7, with 8 bases lining up with TRBD1. The junction had 13 bases not matched to a gene; V was cut back by 7 bases and J by 5 bases. Per germline, CDR1 LNHDA and CDR2 SQIVND (reference sequence). The CDR3 is made up of 15 amino acids. In DNA form, the CDR3 reads TGTGCCAGTAACAACGGACAGGGAGGAGGGGACGAGCAGTACGTC. This encodes CASNNGQGGGDEQYV.

The table lists this clone with a few counts. The chain combines TRBV5-5 with TRBJ2-7, with D maybe TRBD1 (5 bases). The CDR3 spans 14 residues. Trimming removed 2 bases at V and 5 bases at J, with 14 bases between. CDR1 is SGHKS, CDR2 YYEKEE, per germline (reference sequence). The CDR3 loop reads CASSFGQGYDEQYF. Written as DNA, the CDR3 is TGTGCCAGCAGCTTTGGCCAGGGTTACGACGAGCAGTACTTC.

The chain links TRBV5-5 to TRBJ2-7; weak D call: TRBD2 (6 bases). The CDR3 runs 13 residues. Germline CDR1 SGHKS, CDR2 YYEKEE (reference sequence). The ends were cut back, 2 bases at V and 4 bases at J, with 10 bases in the middle. CDR3 coding DNA: TGTGCCAGCAGCTTCGACAGCGGGTACGAGCAGTACTTC. This sequence encodes CASSFDSGYEQYF.

A few counts support this clone. The genes are TRBV4-3 and TRBJ1-2; D gene uncertain. Germline values: CDR1 LGHNA, CDR2 YSLEER. The V end was cut by 3 bases, the J end by 0 bases, with 11 bases between. This CDR3 region has 15 residues. The CDR3 protein is CASSQISGTNYGYTF. DNA of the CDR3: TGCGCCAGCAGCCAGATATCGGGAACTAACTATGGCTACACCTTC.

The chain is built from TRBV7-2 and TRBJ2-7; maybe TRBD1 (6 bases). Germline values: CDR1 SGHTA, CDR2 FQGNSA. The V end was cut by 3 bases, the J end by 0 bases, with 9 bases between. This CDR3 is built from 14 residues. The DNA of the CDR3 is TGTGCCAGCAGCTTGGACAGCTCCTCCTACGAGCAGTACTTC. This encodes CASSLDSSSYEQYF.

The chain is built from TRBV7-2 and TRBJ2-7, with D unresolved. Germline V gene lookup returns CDR1 SGHTA and CDR2 FQGNSA. The V and J ends lost 4 bases and 7 bases respectively, with 20 bases between them. CDR3 length: 15 amino acids. For the CDR3, the DNA is TGTGCCAGCAGCTCCCCGGTCCGTGCCGCTTGGGAGCAGTACTTC. This sequence encodes CASSSPVRAAWEQYF.

This sequence joins TRBV9 and TRBJ2-2; 8 bases are a match to TRBD2. Germline V lookup: CDR1 SGDLS, CDR2 YYNGEE. Trimming took 4 bases from V and 4 from J; bases not matched to a gene: 12. CDR3 size: 17 residues. CDR3 sequence (DNA): TGTGCCAGCAGCTCCCCTGGACGGGAGGGGACCACCGGGGAGCTGTTTTTT. This translates into CASSSPGREGTTGELFF.

Details on this clone: The junction departs from germline at one end; a sequencing error may be responsible. V usage is TRBV27 and J usage is TRBJ2-1, with 15 positions matching TRBD2. The CDR3 is 16 amino acids. Germline V gene lookup returns CDR1 MNHEY and CDR2 SMNVEV (reference sequence). The CDR3 bases are TGTGCCAGCAGTCGGGGGACTAGCGGGAGGTACAATGGGCAGTTCTTC. This encodes CASSRGTSGRYNGQFF.

The V call is TRBV5-1, the J call TRBJ2-1; D is possibly TRBD2 (6 bases). CDR1 SGHRS and CDR2 YFSETQ come from the germline V gene. V lost 4 bases and J lost 7, with 15 bases in between. The CDR3 sequence is 14 residues long. The CDR3 DNA sequence: TGCGCCAGCAGCCCGCCGGGTGGGAGGAATGAGCAGTTCTTC. Translation gives CASSPPGGRNEQFF. The full variable domain, with the rest looked up from reference TRBV5-1 and TRBJ2-1, is KAGVTQTPRYLIKTRGQQVTLSCSPISGHRSVSWYQQTPGQGLQFLFEYFSETQRNKGNFPGRFSGRQFSNSRSEMNVSTLELGDSALYLCASSPPGGRNEQFFGPGTRLTVL.

This chain uses TRBV4-3 with TRBJ1-2, with TRBD1 matching 10 bases. CDR1 is LGHNA and CDR2 is YSLEER in the germline V gene. There are 17 residues in the CDR3. J was trimmed by 7 bases and V by 0 bases; bases with no gene match: 11. CDR3 DNA sequence: TGCGCCAGCAGCCAAGATTCGGTGGGACAGGGGATCTGTGGCTACACCTTC. It encodes CASSQDSVGQGICGYTF.

In nucleotides, the CDR3 is TGTGCCAGCAGTTCCCCCAGCGTTGGATATGAGCAGTTCTTC. Translated: CASSSPSVGYEQFF. This chain joins TRBV28 and TRBJ2-1, with D unresolved. Trimming removed 4 bases from V and 8 bases from J, with 15 bases in between. The germline CDR1 and CDR2 sequences are MDHEN and SYDVKM. The CDR3 extends over 14 amino acids.

Comment on this clone: One end of the junction is discordant with germline, which a read error may explain. Different DNA sequences within this sample yield the same CDR3. The chain recombines TRBV4-3 with TRBJ1-3, with 7 positions matching TRBD1. CDR3 length equals 15 residues. CDR1 and CDR2 (germline): LGHNA, YSLEER. DNA for the CDR3: TGCGCCAGCAGCCAGCTGACAGGGCCTGGAAACACCATATACTTT. Protein product: CASSQLTGPGNTIYF.

This clone was detected once. The chain carries TRBV30 and TRBJ1-4; TRBD1 matches 9 bases. The CDR3 spans 12 residues. Trimming at V came to 4 bases and at J to 8 bases, leaving 2 bases not matched to a gene. The V gene's germline CDR1 is GTSNPN and CDR2 SVGIG (reference sequence). CDR3 in DNA: TGTGCCTGGAACAGGGGGCGGGAAAAACTGTTTTTT. Translating it yields CAWNRGREKLFF. The full variable domain, in which reference TRBV30 and TRBJ1-4 provide the parts outside the CDR3, is SQTIHQWPATLVQPVGSPLSLECTVEGTSNPNLYWYRQAAGRGLQLLFYSVGIGQISSEVPQNLSASRPQDRQFILSSKKLLLSDSGFYLCAWNRGREKLFFGSGTQLSVL.

The genes are TRBV4-3 and TRBJ2-3; 8 nucleotides align to TRBD2. V shed 0 bases, J shed 1 base, and the junction held 12 bases outside the gene matches. Germline V lookup: CDR1 LGHNA, CDR2 YSLEER. The CDR3 runs to 19 residues. CDR3 sequence (DNA): TGCGCCAGCAGCCAAGATGTAGTCGGGAGGGCCGGGGGCACAGATACGCAGTATTTT. It translates to CASSQDVVGRAGGTDTQYF.

The V call is TRBV7-9, the J call TRBJ2-7; TRBD1 matches 7 bases. V shed 4 bases, J shed 6 bases, and the junction held 9 bases outside the gene matches. The germline gives CDR1 SEHNR, CDR2 FQNEAQ (reference sequence). The CDR3 has 14 residues. The CDR3, as DNA: TGTGCCAGCAGCTCGACAGGGAAGGGTCTCGAGCAGTACTTC. Protein product: CASSSTGKGLEQYF.

The rearrangement links TRBV18 to TRBJ1-1, with D tentatively TRBD1 (5 bases). This CDR3 is 13 amino acids long. In germline, CDR1 is KGHSH, CDR2 LQKENI. Trimming took off 9 bases at V and 4 bases at J, with 15 bases between the two ends. The CDR3 region has the DNA TGTGCCAGTGAGATGACAGAAGGCACTGAAGCTTTCTTT. Its protein is CASEMTEGTEAFF.